The sequence of this TCR beta chain was determined in a study of T-cell reconstitution after alpha-beta-depleted transplantation in children. Unique molecular identifiers tagged the TCRbeta library. TCRdb passed the PCR reads through MiXCR, listing each CDR3 protein once. The repertoire has around 960,000 distinct CDR3 sequences, about 26% of them found once; the top ten carry roughly 28%. The CDR3 loop spans 15 amino acids. V dropped 8 bases and J dropped 4; count of bases not matched to a gene: 8. Germline V gene data show CDR1 as SNHLY and CDR2 as FYNNEI. The V call is TRBV2, the J call TRBJ2-1; TRBD1 agrees at 10 bases. Here the sequenced sample was PBMCs, mostly from graft donor cells, taken 360 days after TCRalphabeta/CD19-depleted stem cell transplant. The receptor's source is a boy in the first two years of life who had a stem cell transplant for SCID, so the T cells may come from the graft donor. CDR3 in DNA: TGTGCCAGCCCGCCGGGACAGGGGATTTACAATGAGCAGTTCTTC. Its translation: CASPPGQGIYNEQFF.